The 23 T cell receptor beta chains in this list originate from one sample, sequenced in a study of T cells in Graves' hyperthyroidism and ophthalmopathy. The CDR3 regions of TCR beta were amplified from RNA transcripts. With the HTBI primer set, the TCR CDR3 went through a first round of RT-PCR. TCRdb reprocessed the multiplex PCR reads via MiXCR and lists one record per CDR3 protein. This table holds about half a million distinct CDR3 sequences, 22% found once. Sequences were obtained from blood. These receptors came from an older woman with Graves' ophthalmopathy.

This clonotype turned up a few times. The rearrangement links TRBV3-1 to TRBJ2-7, with 9 bases lining up with TRBD2. This CDR3 is built from 13 residues. The J segment lost 5 bases and the V segment lost 4 bases, leaving 3 bases of the junction unmatched. CDR1 is LGHDT and CDR2 is YNNKEL in the germline V gene (reference sequence). The CDR3 is CASSRGLAHEQYF. CDR3 in DNA: TGTGCCAGCAGCCGGGGACTAGCCCACGAGCAGTACTTC.

This clonotype was seen more than once but under ten times. The chain combines TRBV5-1 with TRBJ2-7; 10 nucleotides match TRBD1. The CDR3 is 16 residues long. The J segment lost 8 bases and the V segment lost 3 bases, leaving 14 bases of the junction unmatched. Germline loops: CDR1 SGHRS, CDR2 YFSETQ. The CDR3 spells CASSSDPGTGASQQYF. CDR3 DNA: TGCGCCAGCAGCTCAGACCCCGGGACAGGGGCGTCCCAGCAGTACTTC.

The chain is built from TRBV9 and TRBJ2-1; D gene uncertain. Germline V lookup: CDR1 SGDLS, CDR2 YYNGEE. The CDR3 loop spans 13 amino acids. V was shortened by 0 bases and J by 8 bases, with 9 bases between the two germline ends. CDR3: CASSVAQTDEQFF. DNA for the CDR3: TGTGCCAGCAGCGTAGCTCAGACCGATGAGCAGTTCTTC.

This clonotype was observed at least ten times. This chain links TRBV12-3 or TRBV12-4 with TRBJ2-1; 8 nucleotides line up with TRBD1. With V trimmed by 3 bases and J by 6 bases, 10 bases remained unmatched. The CDR3 consists of 16 residues. The CDR3 DNA is TGTGCCAGCAGTTTTACACCGGGCAGGGGGCTCAATGAGCAGTTCTTC. It translates to CASSFTPGRGLNEQFF.

A few counts support this clonotype. This chain links TRBV7-9 with TRBJ2-7, with no clear D. Germline-derived CDR1 and CDR2 are SEHNR and FQNEAQ (reference sequence). The CDR3 extends over 15 amino acids. V was trimmed by 2 bases and J by 2 bases, leaving 13 bases between them. The CDR3 region has the DNA TGTGCCAGCAGCTTAACGTTTAGCCGCCCCTACGAGCAGTACTTC. Encoded protein: CASSLTFSRPYEQYF.

This clonotype was recorded a few times. V gene TRBV19 combines with J gene TRBJ1-1, with D possibly TRBD1 on 5 matching bases. The germline V gene has CDR1 LNHDA and CDR2 SQIVND (reference sequence). This CDR3 region has 13 residues. Trimming removed 7 bases from V and 3 bases from J, with 12 bases in between. The CDR3 reads CASNIGGDTEAFF. CDR3 coding DNA: TGTGCCAGTAATATCGGGGGGGACACTGAAGCTTTCTTT.

V is TRBV7-2 and J is TRBJ2-7; 8 positions match TRBD1. The germline V gene encodes CDR1 SGHTA and CDR2 FQGNSA. This CDR3 contains 14 residues. The J segment lost 5 bases and the V segment lost 2 bases, leaving 5 bases of the junction unmatched. CDR3 nucleotide sequence: TGTGCCAGCAGCTTACGACAGGGGTTCCACGAGCAGTACTTC. It is translated as CASSLRQGFHEQYF.

In DNA form, the CDR3 reads TGTGCCAGCAGTTTAGGACTGCTGAACACTGAAGCTTTCTTT. Protein sequence: CASSLGLLNTEAFF. The rearrangement uses TRBV28 and TRBJ1-1; D unclear. Germline loops: CDR1 MDHEN, CDR2 SYDVKM. The CDR3 has 14 residues. Deletions cut 2 bases from V and 0 bases from J, with 7 bases between.

The chain uses TRBV5-1 and TRBJ1-4; D unclear. Trimming stripped 4 bases from V and 5 bases from J, with 12 bases between. CDR3 size: 14 residues. The germline V gene encodes CDR1 SGHRS and CDR2 YFSETQ. The CDR3 is CASSQLPGNEKLFF. In nucleotides, the CDR3 is TGCGCCAGCAGCCAACTCCCGGGAAATGAAAAACTGTTTTTT. Full variable domain (outside the CDR3, taken from reference TRBV5-1 and TRBJ1-4): KAGVTQTPRYLIKTRGQQVTLSCSPISGHRSVSWYQQTPGQGLQFLFEYFSETQRNKGNFPGRFSGRQFSNSRSEMNVSTLELGDSALYLCASSQLPGNEKLFFGSGTQLSVL.

The chain joins TRBV20-1 to TRBJ2-2; TRBD1 matches at 11 bases. The J segment lost 8 bases and the V segment lost 3 bases, leaving 11 bases of the junction unmatched. From germline, CDR1 is DFQATT and CDR2 SNEGSKA (reference sequence). The CDR3 spans 16 residues. The CDR3: CSASSSGQGGRGELFF. The CDR3, as DNA: TGCAGTGCTAGTTCCTCGGGACAGGGGGGAAGAGGGGAGCTGTTTTTT.

This clonotype was detected only a few times. The chain combines TRBV20-1 with TRBJ2-1, with D possibly TRBD2 on 6 matching bases. Germline lookup yields CDR1 DFQATT and CDR2 SNEGSKA (reference sequence). V lost 3 bases to trimming and J lost 4 bases, with 16 bases between them. This CDR3 spans 15 amino acids. CDR3 sequence reads: CSASRPAGRYNEQFF. CDR3 coding DNA: TGCAGTGCTAGCCGTCCGGCGGGAAGGTACAATGAGCAGTTCTTC.

This clonotype was observed a few times. This rearrangement joins TRBV19 to TRBJ2-2; the D gene is possibly TRBD1 (6 bases). The germline V gene has CDR1 LNHDA and CDR2 SQIVND (reference sequence). The CDR3 has 17 amino acids. The V and J ends lost 6 bases and 5 bases respectively, with 22 bases between them. The CDR3 spells CASRFRGPRGDTGELFF. For the CDR3, the DNA is TGTGCCAGTAGATTTCGCGGGCCCAGGGGCGATACCGGGGAGCTGTTTTTT.

This chain connects TRBV19 to TRBJ2-1; 10 nucleotides agree with TRBD2. The CDR3 sequence is 16 residues long. With 5 bases clipped from V and 2 bases from J, the junction kept 6 bases outside the gene matches. The germline V gene has CDR1 LNHDA and CDR2 SQIVND (reference sequence). CDR3 residues: CASSLASGSPYNEQFF. The CDR3 region has the DNA TGTGCCAGTAGTCTGGCTAGCGGGAGTCCCTACAATGAGCAGTTCTTC.

The CDR3 region has the DNA TGTGCCAGTACCACCTTCTATGGGGGCTACGAGCAGTACTTC. Amino acids: CASTTFYGGYEQYF. V gene TRBV19 combines with J gene TRBJ2-7; the D gene could be TRBD1 or TRBD2 (5 bases each). V was trimmed by 7 bases and J by 3 bases, leaving 16 bases between them. This CDR3 contains 14 residues. CDR1 LNHDA and CDR2 SQIVND come from the germline V gene (reference sequence).

The sample holds a few counts of this clonotype. This chain connects TRBV19 to TRBJ1-5; 7 nucleotides line up with TRBD1. The J segment lost 3 bases and the V segment lost 5 bases, leaving 4 bases of the junction unmatched. CDR1 is LNHDA and CDR2 is SQIVND in the germline V gene (reference sequence). This CDR3 has 14 residues. The CDR3 sequence: CASSLQGNNQPQHF. The CDR3 DNA sequence: TGTGCCAGTAGTTTACAGGGGAACAATCAGCCCCAGCATTTT. The variable domain in full, with the rest retrieved from reference TRBV19 and TRBJ1-5, is DGGITQSPKYLFRKEGQNVTLSCEQNLNHDAMYWYRQDPGQGLRLIYYSQIVNDFQKGDIAEGYSVSREKKESFPLTVTSAQKNPTAFYLCASSLQGNNQPQHFGDGTRLSIL.

This clonotype was picked up a small number of times. The chain carries TRBV20-1 and TRBJ1-6; no reliable D call. CDR3 length equals 13 residues. CDR1 and CDR2 (germline): DFQATT, SNEGSKA (reference sequence). V gave up 4 bases and J gave up 8 bases, with 12 bases separating them. The CDR3 DNA sequence: TGCAGTGCTACTACTTACGGAGATTCACCCCTCCACTTT. The encoded protein is CSATTYGDSPLHF.

This clonotype was seen at least ten times. The rearrangement uses TRBV7-8 and TRBJ2-7; D uncertain. With 3 bases removed from V and 5 bases from J, the gap between germline ends came to 11 bases. Germline V gene lookup returns CDR1 SGHVS and CDR2 FQNEAQ. CDR3 size: 13 residues. Written as DNA, the CDR3 is TGTGCCAGCAGCTTTGGGTTCACCGACGAGCAGTACTTC. Its translation is CASSFGFTDEQYF. Complete variable domain (other parts from reference TRBV7-8 and TRBJ2-7): GAGVSQSPRYKVAKRGQDVALRCDPISGHVSLFWYQQALGQGPEFLTYFQNEAQLDKSGLPSDRFFAERPEGSVSTLKIQRTQQEDSAVYLCASSFGFTDEQYFGPGTRLTVT.

The chain links TRBV5-1 to TRBJ2-3; 10 bases are shared with TRBD2. The CDR3 is 20 residues long. J gave up 6 bases and V 5 bases, and 24 bases lay outside the gene matches. The germline V gene encodes CDR1 SGHRS and CDR2 YFSETQ. In DNA, the CDR3 is TGCGCCAGCAGAGTTGGACTAGCGGCCCTCCGGGGGGGGCCAGGGGATACGCAGTATTTT. This translates into CASRVGLAALRGGPGDTQYF.

This chain joins TRBV6-2 or TRBV6-3 and TRBJ2-7; 9 nucleotides align to TRBD1. Germline V CDR1 and CDR2: MNHEY, SVGEGT. This CDR3 contains 16 residues. J lost 4 bases, V lost 0 bases, and 7 bases had no gene match. The CDR3 is CASSYSRTGVGYEQYF. CDR3 bases: TGTGCCAGCAGTTACTCCCGGACAGGGGTGGGGTACGAGCAGTACTTC.

The table lists this clonotype with a few counts. The rearrangement links TRBV27 to TRBJ2-3; D gene ambiguous. This CDR3 spans 13 amino acids. Per germline, CDR1 MNHEY and CDR2 SMNVEV (reference sequence). Trimming stripped 6 bases from V and 8 bases from J, with 15 bases between. CDR3 nucleotides: TGTGCCAGCAGCCAGAACGCGTGGGGTACGCAGTATTTT. This encodes CASSQNAWGTQYF.

A few counts support this clonotype. V and J are TRBV5-1 and TRBJ2-7, with D perhaps TRBD1 (6 bases). This CDR3 region has 15 residues. Per germline, CDR1 SGHRS and CDR2 YFSETQ. Trimming cost V 4 bases and J 2 bases, with 16 bases left between them. CDR3 region: CASSLSQGRTYEQYF. DNA for the CDR3: TGCGCCAGCAGCCTAAGCCAGGGGAGAACCTACGAGCAGTACTTC.

This clonotype has more than one count but fewer than ten. The chain recombines TRBV5-1 with TRBJ1-1, with 11 bases matching TRBD1. CDR1 is SGHRS and CDR2 is YFSETQ in the germline V gene. The V gene end was trimmed by 4 bases and the J gene end by 4 bases; junction bases not matched to a gene: 9. CDR3 size: 16 residues. The DNA of the CDR3 is TGCGCCAGCAGCCTCGGATCCGGGACAGGGGGCACTGAAGCTTTCTTT. Protein sequence: CASSLGSGTGGTEAFF.

The chain joins TRBV6-2 or TRBV6-3 to TRBJ1-5; 10 nucleotides align to TRBD1. Germline CDR1 and CDR2: MNHEY and SVGEGT. This CDR3 region has 19 residues. With 8 bases clipped from V and 2 bases from J, the junction kept 18 bases outside the gene matches. The CDR3: CASGQIGTGAGGGNQPQHF. CDR3 coding DNA: TGTGCCAGCGGACAAATCGGGACAGGGGCCGGGGGGGGCAATCAGCCCCAGCATTTT.